What follows are 24 T cell receptor beta chains derived from one specimen sequenced in a study of T cells in Graves' hyperthyroidism and ophthalmopathy (dated by TCRdb to between 2019 and 2020). Libraries were constructed by multiplex PCR. Sequencing was performed on an Illumina HiSeq 2000. The TCR beta CDR3 regions were amplified from RNA transcripts. A first-round RT-PCR of the TCR CDR3 used the HTBI primer set with the Qiagen OneStep RT-PCR kit. Through fastp at Q25 and MiXCR, TCRdb rebuilt clones from the public reads, retaining in-frame beta chains. Every distinct CDR3 protein forms one entry, paired with its most common genes and DNA. In all, the sample holds around 350,000 distinct CDR3 sequences, and roughly 17% of those were seen once. Roughly a third of the sample goes to the ten largest clones. The specimen was blood. These receptors were taken from a woman aged 25-40 years with Graves' hyperthyroidism that later progressed to Graves' ophthalmopathy.

This clonotype was seen many times. The chain couples TRBV7-8 to TRBJ2-5; D may be TRBD1 (5 bases). The CDR3 extends over 14 amino acids. Between the trimmed V and J ends, which lost 5 bases and 7 bases, there was a span of 17 bases. The germline CDR1 and CDR2 sequences are SGHVS and FQNEAQ. Here the CDR3 DNA reads TGTGCCAGCAGCCCAGCCCAGGGATACGGGACCCAGTACTTC. It translates to CASSPAQGYGTQYF.

This chain connects TRBV11-2 to TRBJ2-7; a possible D gene is TRBD2 (5 bases). Germline CDR1 is SGHAT and CDR2 is FQNNGV. V lost 2 bases to trimming and J lost 4 bases, with 12 bases between them. The CDR3 is made up of 14 amino acids. The CDR3 reads CASSLYQAEYEQYF. DNA for the CDR3: TGTGCCAGCAGCTTATACCAAGCGGAGTACGAGCAGTACTTC.

This clonotype was found many times. The V call is TRBV12-3 or TRBV12-4, the J call TRBJ2-7; a possible D gene is TRBD2 (6 bases). V was shortened by 2 bases and J by 5 bases, with 13 bases between the two germline ends. This CDR3 comprises 14 residues. The CDR3 nucleotides read TGTGCCAGCAGTTTAATTGGGGGGAGCCACGAGCAGTACTTC. Encoded protein: CASSLIGGSHEQYF.

There are many counts of this clonotype. This chain uses TRBV27 with TRBJ1-2, with D tentatively TRBD1 (6 bases). Germline CDR1 MNHEY, CDR2 SMNVEV (reference sequence). The germline V and J ends were trimmed by 3 bases and 3 bases, with 14 bases remaining between them. This CDR3 spans 15 amino acids. Here the CDR3 DNA reads TGTGCCAGCAGTTTCATCAGGGGAGATGACTATGGCTACACCTTC. Translating it yields CASSFIRGDDYGYTF.

Worth noting for this clonotype: A much bigger clone sits one base away, suggesting this may be a read error. The chain employs TRBV6-1 and TRBJ1-1; TRBD1 is a possible D gene (5 bases). V lost 5 bases and J lost 8, with 12 bases in between. CDR1 is MNHNS, CDR2 SASEGT, per germline. This CDR3 has 12 residues. The CDR3 loop is CASSKDGGEAFF. The CDR3 DNA is TGTGCCAGCAGTAAGGACGGGGGGGAAGCTTTCTTT.

In its sample, this clonotype was seen a few times. V and J are TRBV5-1 and TRBJ2-5, with D possibly matching TRBD2 (6 bases). This CDR3 comprises 15 residues. CDR1 is SGHRS and CDR2 is YFSETQ in the germline V gene. V was clipped by 0 bases and J by 7 bases, with 16 bases between them. CDR3 loop: CASSLAQIAASTQYF. The DNA of the CDR3 is TGCGCCAGCAGCTTGGCCCAAATAGCGGCGTCGACCCAGTACTTC.

V is TRBV6-2 or TRBV6-3 and J is TRBJ1-2; D is undetermined. The CDR3 spans 13 residues. The V gene's germline CDR1 is MNHEY and CDR2 SVGEGT. Trimming took off 8 bases at V and 5 bases at J, with 15 bases between the two ends. Here the CDR3 DNA reads TGTGCCAGCGCCTACGGGAGAGGGTATGGCTACACCTTC. Protein sequence: CASAYGRGYGYTF.

As for this clonotype: The junction does not match germline at one end; this may be a read error. The rearrangement links TRBV18 to TRBJ1-4; D remains ambiguous. This CDR3 has 15 amino acids. Germline CDR1 and CDR2: KGHSH and LQKENI. The CDR3 sequence: CASSPPATVGEELFF. The CDR3 DNA reads TGTGCCAGCTCACCACCTGCTACGGTGGGTGAAGAACTGTTTTTT.

This clonotype was seen ten or more times. The chain carries TRBV5-5 and TRBJ2-7; D not certain. The CDR3 is 12 amino acids. Germline V CDR1 and CDR2: SGHKS, YYEKEE (reference sequence). Between the trimmed V and J ends, which lost 0 bases and 7 bases, there was a span of 8 bases. The CDR3 sequence: CASSLGGFEQYF. CDR3 in DNA: TGTGCCAGCAGCTTGGGGGGTTTTGAGCAGTACTTC. Variable domain in full (rest from reference TRBV5-5 and TRBJ2-7): DAGVTQSPTHLIKTRGQQVTLRCSPISGHKSVSWYQQVLGQGPQFIFQYYEKEERGRGNFPDRFSARQFPNYSSELNVNALLLGDSALYLCASSLGGFEQYFGPGTRLTVT.

The chain joins TRBV3-1 to TRBJ2-7; unclear D gene. Germline-derived CDR1 and CDR2 are LGHDT and YNNKEL (reference sequence). The CDR3 has 15 residues. The V and J ends lost 2 bases and 2 bases respectively, with 13 bases between them. The CDR3 spells CASSQIGRATYEQYF. The DNA of the CDR3 is TGTGCCAGCAGCCAAATCGGCCGTGCCACCTACGAGCAGTACTTC.

In this sample, this clonotype turned up many times. The rearrangement uses TRBV15 and TRBJ2-3; 8 bases line up with TRBD2. Looked up from germline, CDR1 is LNHNV and CDR2 is YYDKDF (reference sequence). With V trimmed by 3 bases and J by 6 bases, 14 bases remained unmatched. This CDR3 has 17 residues. In DNA, the CDR3 is TGTGCCACCAGCAGCCCCGGGTTAGCGGGATACGGGGATACGCAGTATTTT. Translated: CATSSPGLAGYGDTQYF.

This clonotype was seen ten or more times. The CDR3: CASSEFHGQVSGNTIYF. The DNA for the CDR3 is TGTGCCAGCAGTGAATTTCATGGACAGGTCTCTGGAAACACCATATATTTT. The chain joins TRBV2 to TRBJ1-3; 7 bases map to TRBD1. Looked up from germline, CDR1 is SNHLY and CDR2 is FYNNEI. J gave up 0 bases and V 2 bases, and 7 bases lay outside the gene matches. The CDR3 contains 17 residues.

This clonotype was seen at least ten times. The J gene is TRBJ2-5, the V gene TRBV2, with TRBD2 identical over 7 bases. Germline CDR1 reads SNHLY; CDR2 reads FYNNEI. The CDR3 sequence is 13 residues long. Germline trimming cut 6 bases from V and 5 bases from J; bases unmatched to any gene: 6. The CDR3 protein is CASRKLALETQYF. Here the CDR3 DNA reads TGTGCCAGCAGAAAACTAGCGTTGGAGACCCAGTACTTC.

The rearrangement links TRBV29-1 to TRBJ1-1; D remains ambiguous. The CDR3 is 14 amino acids. Trimming took off 1 base at V and 1 base at J, with 10 bases between the two ends. Germline values: CDR1 SQVTM, CDR2 ANQGSEA. CDR3 in DNA: TGCAGCGTTGAAGGTGTCCTCTCGAACACTGAAGCTTTCTTT. Its protein product is CSVEGVLSNTEAFF.

This clonotype was seen only a few times. The chain uses TRBV7-9 and TRBJ1-2; D perhaps matches TRBD1 (6 bases). The ends were cut back, 3 bases at V and 7 bases at J, with 15 bases in the middle. Per the germline V gene, CDR1 is SEHNR and CDR2 is FQNEAQ (reference sequence). This CDR3 spans 14 amino acids. This chain's CDR3 is CASSLGAGGRGYTF. The CDR3 DNA reads as TGTGCCAGCAGCTTGGGCGCGGGGGGCCGTGGCTACACCTTC.

On this clonotype: This sequence may be a read error, since a much larger clone differs from it by one base. The rearrangement links TRBV2 to TRBJ2-7; TRBD1 aligns across 11 bases. Germline V gene data show CDR1 as SNHLY and CDR2 as FYNNEI. The CDR3 totals 18 residues. V shed 8 bases and J 8 bases; nucleotides not matched to a gene: 23. CDR3 loop: CASQQDTFGTGGMYKQYF. In nucleotides, the CDR3 is TGTGCCAGCCAGCAGGATACCTTTGGGACAGGGGGTATGTACAAGCAGTACTTC.

There are many counts of this clonotype. CDR3 in amino acids: CASSLNRDRVGEQYF. The CDR3 DNA sequence: TGTGCCAGCAGTTTAAACCGGGACAGGGTTGGCGAGCAGTACTTC. V is TRBV27 and J is TRBJ2-7; 9 bases line up with TRBD1. CDR1 and CDR2 from the germline V gene are MNHEY and SMNVEV (reference sequence). The length of the CDR3 is 15 residues. Trimming removed 2 bases from V and 6 bases from J; junction bases left unmatched: 8.

The table lists this clonotype with many counts. The rearrangement uses TRBV19 and TRBJ1-1; 7 nucleotides align to TRBD1. Germline V gene sequence: CDR1 LNHDA, CDR2 SQIVND (reference sequence). Trimming took 4 bases from V and 4 from J; bases not matched to a gene: 3. The CDR3 loop spans 13 amino acids. This CDR3 is CASSRGQTTEAFF. The CDR3, as DNA: TGTGCCAGTAGTAGGGGACAGACCACTGAAGCTTTCTTT.

This clonotype has at least ten counts. The CDR3 sequence: CASPVRDGPSGELFF. Written as DNA, the CDR3 is TGTGCCAGCCCCGTTAGGGACGGACCGTCCGGGGAGCTGTTTTTT. The rearrangement uses TRBV6-1 and TRBJ2-2, with D possibly called TRBD1 or TRBD2 (5 bases each). CDR1 is MNHNS, CDR2 SASEGT, per germline. V was clipped by 8 bases and J by 6 bases, with 19 bases between them. The CDR3 is 15 residues long.

This clonotype came up many times. The chain combines TRBV27 with TRBJ1-1; D ambiguous. The CDR3 sequence is 12 residues long. The V gene lost 6 bases and the J gene lost 8 bases, with 13 bases spanning the gap. Germline V CDR1 and CDR2: MNHEY, SMNVEV (reference sequence). The chain's CDR3 is CASSLLRGEAFF. The CDR3, as DNA: TGTGCCAGCAGCCTACTTAGAGGGGAAGCTTTCTTT.

The genes are TRBV27 and TRBJ1-5, with D maybe TRBD1 (5 bases). The CDR3 is 14 residues long. CDR1 MNHEY and CDR2 SMNVEV come from the germline V gene (reference sequence). Trimming removed 2 bases at V and 9 bases at J, with 14 bases between. The CDR3 loop reads CASSLGDGLGPQHF. The DNA of the CDR3 is TGTGCCAGCAGTTTAGGGGACGGTCTGGGGCCCCAGCATTTT.

The table lists this clonotype with many counts. The chain recombines TRBV2 with TRBJ1-2, with D maybe TRBD1 (5 bases). CDR3 length equals 12 residues. Germline CDR1 is SNHLY and CDR2 is FYNNEI. V dropped 6 bases and J dropped 6 bases, with 11 bases sitting between them. Here the CDR3 reads CASSPGRDGYTF. The CDR3 DNA reads as TGTGCCAGCAGCCCAGGGAGGGATGGCTACACCTTC. Looking up the rest from reference TRBV2 and TRBJ1-2 gives the full variable domain: EPEVTQTPSHQVTQMGQEVILRCVPISNHLYFYWYRQILGQKVEFLVSFYNNEISEKSEIFDDQFSVERPDGSNFTLKIRSTKLEDSAMYFCASSPGRDGYTFGSGTRLTVV.

This clonotype was seen repeatedly, ten times or more. J is TRBJ2-1 and V is TRBV28, with D possibly matching TRBD2 (5 bases). Germline-derived CDR1 and CDR2 are MDHEN and SYDVKM. The CDR3 has 13 residues. Trimming pared 7 bases from V and 9 bases from J, leaving 16 bases between. This CDR3 is CASTRGVGREQFF. DNA for the CDR3: TGTGCCAGCACCCGGGGAGTAGGTCGTGAGCAGTTCTTC.

This clonotype was seen at least ten times. The V gene is TRBV11-2, the J gene TRBJ1-4; D is uncertain. V was shortened by 5 bases and J by 0 bases, with 7 bases between the two germline ends. The CDR3 loop spans 14 amino acids. CDR1 is SGHAT, CDR2 FQNNGV, per germline. The CDR3 coding sequence is TGTGCCAGCAGCGGTCAGACAACTAATGAAAAACTGTTTTTT. It codes for CASSGQTTNEKLFF. The whole variable domain, remainder taken from reference TRBV11-2 and TRBJ1-4, is EAGVAQSPRYKIIEKRQSVAFWCNPISGHATLYWYQQILGQGPKLLIQFQNNGVVDDSQLPKDRFSAERLKGVDSTLKIQPAKLEDSAVYLCASSGQTTNEKLFFGSGTQLSVL.